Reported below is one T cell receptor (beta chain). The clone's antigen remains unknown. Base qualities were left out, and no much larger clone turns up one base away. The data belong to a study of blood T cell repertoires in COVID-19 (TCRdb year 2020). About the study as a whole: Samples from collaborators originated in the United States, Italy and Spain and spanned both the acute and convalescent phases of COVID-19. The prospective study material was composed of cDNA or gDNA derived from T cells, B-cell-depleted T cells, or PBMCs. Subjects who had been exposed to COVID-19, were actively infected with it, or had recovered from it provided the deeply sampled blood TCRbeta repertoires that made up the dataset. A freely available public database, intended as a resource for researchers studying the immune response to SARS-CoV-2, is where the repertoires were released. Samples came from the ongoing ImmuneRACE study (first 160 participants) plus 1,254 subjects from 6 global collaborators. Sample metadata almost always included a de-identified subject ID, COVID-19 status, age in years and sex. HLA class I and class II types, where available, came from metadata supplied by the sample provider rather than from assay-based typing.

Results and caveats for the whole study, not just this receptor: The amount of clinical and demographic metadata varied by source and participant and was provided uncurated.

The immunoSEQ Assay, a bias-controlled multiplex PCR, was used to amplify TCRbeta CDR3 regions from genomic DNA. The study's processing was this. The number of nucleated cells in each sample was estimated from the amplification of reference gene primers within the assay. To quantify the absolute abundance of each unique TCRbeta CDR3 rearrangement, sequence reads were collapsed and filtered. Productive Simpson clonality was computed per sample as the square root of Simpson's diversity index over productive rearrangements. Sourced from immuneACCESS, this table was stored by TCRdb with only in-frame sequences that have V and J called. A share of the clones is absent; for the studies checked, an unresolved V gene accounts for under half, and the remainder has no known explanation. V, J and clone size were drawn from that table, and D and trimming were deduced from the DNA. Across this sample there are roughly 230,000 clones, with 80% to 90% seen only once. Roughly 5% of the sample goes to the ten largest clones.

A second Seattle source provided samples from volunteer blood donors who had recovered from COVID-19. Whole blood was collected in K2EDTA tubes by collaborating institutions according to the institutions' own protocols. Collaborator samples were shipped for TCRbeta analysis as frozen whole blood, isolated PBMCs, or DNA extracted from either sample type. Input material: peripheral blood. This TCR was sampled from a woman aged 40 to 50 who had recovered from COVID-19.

The encoded CDR3 is CASSLLVSGTGELFF. In nucleotides, the sequence is TGTGCCAGCAGTTTACTAGTCTCGGGCACCGGGGAGCTGTTTTTT. The V and J genes are TRBV27 and TRBJ2-2; the D gene cannot be resolved reliably. V lost 2 bases and J lost 4 bases; the stretch between them is 11 bases long. CDR1 and CDR2, looked up from the germline V gene (reference sequence), are MNHEY and SMNVEV. From the cysteine through the phenylalanine, the CDR3 covers 15 amino acids. The kept DNA is CDR3 alone, 45 bases in frame from the first base.